Listed below are T cell receptor beta chains from one sample, sequenced in a study of identical twins. From the 5' RACE reads, TCRdb called clonotypes with MiXCR, one entry per CDR3 protein. The sample carries 1.5 million to 2 million distinct CDR3 sequences, about 32% recorded once. Specimen: cord blood. The receptors originated from a newborn girl in good health. Both conserved end residues are part of each CDR3. A D gene is named only where the DNA matches it firmly. Some rows have no size entry. The others give once, few or many, or a class for an expanded clone.

d_gene	j_gene	v_gene	abundance	CDR3nt	CDR3aa
-	TRBJ2-2	TRBV7-8	-	TGTGCCAGCAGAAACCAGGGGAACACCGGGGAGCTGTTTTTT	CASRNQGNTGELFF
-	TRBJ2-7	TRBV11-2	few	TGTGCCAGCAGCCTACGGACCTTCTACGAGCAGTACTTC	CASSLRTFYEQYF
-	TRBJ2-7	TRBV5-1	-	TGCGCCAGCAGCTTTAGAGGGTCACAAGTCAATGAGCAGTACTTC	CASSFRGSQVNEQYF
TRBD2	TRBJ2-1	TRBV5-1	-	TGCGCCAGCGAGTTCGGGGGGACGCTATCCTCCTACAATGAGCAGTTCTTC	CASEFGGTLSSYNEQFF
-	TRBJ2-1	TRBV7-2	-	TGTGCCAGCAGCTTACATAAGGATGAGCAGTTCTTC	CASSLHKDEQFF
TRBD2	TRBJ2-5	TRBV6-5	few	TGTGCCAGCAACCCTAGCGGGAATCGGCAAGAGACCCAGTACTTC	CASNPSGNRQETQYF
-	TRBJ2-3	TRBV11-2	-	TGTGCCAGCAGCCTACCCCCGGCCGGACCAGATGCGCAGTATTTT	CASSLPPAGPDAQYF
TRBD1	TRBJ1-2	TRBV20-1	few	TGCAGTGCTAGCACCGGGACAGGGTATGGCTACACCTTC	CSASTGTGYGYTF
-	TRBJ2-7	TRBV7-9	-	TGTGCCAGCAATCCAATCTCCTACAATGAGCAGTACTTC	CASNPISYNEQYF
-	TRBJ1-1	TRBV25-1	-	TGTGCCAGCAGTGAATATGGGGACGGAAACACTGAAGCTTTCTTT	CASSEYGDGNTEAFF
-	TRBJ2-4	TRBV28	-	TGTGCCAGCAGTTTGCCGGGACTAAACATTCAGTACTTC	CASSLPGLNIQYF
TRBD2	TRBJ2-7	TRBV20-1	-	TGCAGTGCAGGACTAGCGGGACGTTTTGTGCAGTACTTC	CSAGLAGRFVQYF
TRBD1	TRBJ1-1	TRBV7-9	-	TGTGCCAGCAGCTCCCTGACAGGGGACACTGAAGCTTTCTTT	CASSSLTGDTEAFF
-	TRBJ1-5	TRBV12-3/TRBV12-4	-	TGTGCCAGCCCCCACCGGGCGTATAGCAATCAGCCCCAGCATTTT	CASPHRAYSNQPQHF
TRBD2	TRBJ2-3	TRBV3-1	-	TGTGCCAGCAGTCGACTAGCGGGTACTCGGACAGATACGCAGTATTTT	CASSRLAGTRTDTQYF
TRBD2	TRBJ2-7	TRBV20-1	-	TGCAGTGCTAGTACGGCTAGCGGGAACGTCGAGCAGTACTTC	CSASTASGNVEQYF
TRBD2	TRBJ2-1	TRBV24-1	-	TGTGCCACCAGTGATTTGACTAGCGCCAATGAGCAGTTCTTC	CATSDLTSANEQFF
-	TRBJ1-1	TRBV20-1	-	TGCAGTGCCCTAAAGCCAGGGGTGAGGGCTTTCTTT	CSALKPGVRAFF
-	TRBJ1-4	TRBV3-1	many	TGTGCCAGCAGCCAAGTACCCGATGTTGAAAAACTGTTTTTT	CASSQVPDVEKLFF
-	TRBJ1-2	TRBV7-9	-	TGTGCCAGCAGCGTAGCGACAGTTAACTATGGCTACACCTTC	CASSVATVNYGYTF
-	TRBJ2-1	TRBV5-1	few	TGCGCCAGCAGCCCCGGTCCCCCAAGCTCCTACAATGAGCAGTTCTTC	CASSPGPPSSYNEQFF
TRBD2	TRBJ2-1	TRBV6-6	-	TGTGCCAGCAGTTACCCTTCTCTTCTAGCGGGAGACCTGGAGCAGTTCTTC	CASSYPSLLAGDLEQFF
-	TRBJ2-5	TRBV24-1	few	TGTGCCACCAGTGATTCCGCCGGGACGCCTAAAGAGACCCAGTACTTC	CATSDSAGTPKETQYF
TRBD2	TRBJ2-3	TRBV5-1	few	TGCGCCAGCAGCCCACTGACTAGCGGGGGTTCAGATACGCAGTATTTT	CASSPLTSGGSDTQYF